Sequencing of this TCR beta chain was carried out in a study of blood T cell repertoires in COVID-19. The overall study: Some COVID-19 samples were acute and others convalescent; all came from the United States, Italy and Spain. PBMCs, B-cell-depleted T cells, or T cells provided the cDNA or gDNA that made up the material.

This clone came up once. CDR1 SNHLY and CDR2 FYNNEI come from the germline V gene. The CDR3 runs to 13 residues. The V gene end was trimmed by 8 bases and the J gene end by 3 bases; junction bases not matched to a gene: 4. Original handling: Reference gene primers were amplified, and this amplification served to estimate nucleated cell counts. The method was immunoSEQ multiplex PCR; TCRdb's version includes in-frame clones alone and lacks a portion of them. V, J and clone size reflect that table, while D and trimming were determined from the DNA. The data contain tens of thousands of clones, 70% to 80% of them seen just once; the ten biggest clones take up more than 20%.

This chain uses TRBV2 with TRBJ2-5, with 9 bases identical to TRBD1. This clonotype was obtained from a human donor in a cohort sampled during active COVID-19. Sequenced: peripheral blood. CDR3 amino acids: CASETGGEETQYF. CDR3 nucleotides: TGTGCCAGCGAGACAGGGGGGGAAGAGACCCAGTACTTC.